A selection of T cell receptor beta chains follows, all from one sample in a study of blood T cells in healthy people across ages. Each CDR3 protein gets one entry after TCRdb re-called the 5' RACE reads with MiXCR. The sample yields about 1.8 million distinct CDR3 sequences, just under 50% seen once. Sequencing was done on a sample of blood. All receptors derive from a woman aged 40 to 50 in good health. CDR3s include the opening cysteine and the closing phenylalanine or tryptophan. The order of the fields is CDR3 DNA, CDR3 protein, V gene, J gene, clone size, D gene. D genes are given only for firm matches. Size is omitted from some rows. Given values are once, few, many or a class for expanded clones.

cdr3_nt: TGTGCCAGCAGCCGCGGGGGGATGAGAGGCTACACCTTC; cdr3_aa: CASSRGGMRGYTF; v_call: TRBV7-2; j_call: TRBJ1-2; clone_size: few; d_call: NA
cdr3_nt: TGTGCCAGCAGCCTAATTAGCGGGACTAGCGGTAGCACAGATACGCAGTATTTT; cdr3_aa: CASSLISGTSGSTDTQYF; v_call: TRBV7-8; j_call: TRBJ2-3; clone_size: NA; d_call: TRBD2
cdr3_nt: TGTGCCAGCAGCAACTTGAGACCCAAGGAGCAGTTCTTC; cdr3_aa: CASSNLRPKEQFF; v_call: TRBV28; j_call: TRBJ2-1; clone_size: NA; d_call: NA
cdr3_nt: TGTGCCAGCAGTTACTGGCGGGGGGACAATGAGCAGTTCTTC; cdr3_aa: CASSYWRGDNEQFF; v_call: TRBV6-5; j_call: TRBJ2-1; clone_size: NA; d_call: TRBD2
cdr3_nt: TGTGCCAGCAGTTATATGACTAGCCGTACGCAGTATTTT; cdr3_aa: CASSYMTSRTQYF; v_call: TRBV6-5; j_call: TRBJ2-3; clone_size: NA; d_call: TRBD2
cdr3_nt: TGCAGTGCTCAAGCACCGGGCCCCTCAGGCTACAATGAGCAGTTCTTC; cdr3_aa: CSAQAPGPSGYNEQFF; v_call: TRBV20-1; j_call: TRBJ2-1; clone_size: few; d_call: NA
cdr3_nt: TGCAGCGCTGGGGACGGAACCTACGAGCAGTACTTC; cdr3_aa: CSAGDGTYEQYF; v_call: TRBV29-1; j_call: TRBJ2-7; clone_size: many; d_call: NA
cdr3_nt: TGCAGTGCTAGAGATATCGCGGGGGGGGTTGTCGCGCAGTATTTT; cdr3_aa: CSARDIAGGVVAQYF; v_call: TRBV20-1; j_call: TRBJ2-3; clone_size: few; d_call: TRBD2
cdr3_nt: TGTGCCAGCACCCTTGAGGCGGGACAGGCCAATCAGCCCCAGCATTTT; cdr3_aa: CASTLEAGQANQPQHF; v_call: TRBV2; j_call: TRBJ1-5; clone_size: NA; d_call: TRBD1
cdr3_nt: TGCGCCAGCAGCTTGGGACCCAACGAGCAGTACTTC; cdr3_aa: CASSLGPNEQYF; v_call: TRBV5-1; j_call: TRBJ2-7; clone_size: many; d_call: NA
cdr3_nt: TGTGCCAGCACCCAGGGTTCACCCCTCCACTTT; cdr3_aa: CASTQGSPLHF; v_call: TRBV2; j_call: TRBJ1-6; clone_size: few; d_call: NA
cdr3_nt: TGTGCCAGCAGTGACGACAGTGTTTGGGGCTACACCTTC; cdr3_aa: CASSDDSVWGYTF; v_call: TRBV25-1; j_call: TRBJ1-2; clone_size: NA; d_call: NA
cdr3_nt: TGTGCCAGCAGTTTAAATTCGGCAGGGGCTGTGAACACTGAAGCTTTCTTT; cdr3_aa: CASSLNSAGAVNTEAFF; v_call: TRBV28; j_call: TRBJ1-1; clone_size: NA; d_call: NA
cdr3_nt: TGTGCCAGCAGCAAAGCGCCCAGGGCCTACTATAATTCACCCCTCCACTTT; cdr3_aa: CASSKAPRAYYNSPLHF; v_call: TRBV21-1; j_call: TRBJ1-6; clone_size: NA; d_call: NA
cdr3_nt: TGTGCCAGCAGCACGAGTCTAGCGGAGACCCAGTACTTC; cdr3_aa: CASSTSLAETQYF; v_call: TRBV7-9; j_call: TRBJ2-5; clone_size: NA; d_call: NA
cdr3_nt: TGTGCCAGCAGCCAAAATAGCGGGGGGCCCACAGATACGCAGTATTTT; cdr3_aa: CASSQNSGGPTDTQYF; v_call: TRBV4-2; j_call: TRBJ2-3; clone_size: few; d_call: TRBD2
cdr3_nt: TGTGCCAGCAGCTTAACGGGACAGAATACAGATACGCAGTATTTT; cdr3_aa: CASSLTGQNTDTQYF; v_call: TRBV7-3; j_call: TRBJ2-3; clone_size: few; d_call: TRBD1
cdr3_nt: TGTGCCAGCAGTTTCAGACACGGGGGGAACACAGATACGCAGTATTTT; cdr3_aa: CASSFRHGGNTDTQYF; v_call: TRBV12-3/TRBV12-4; j_call: TRBJ2-3; clone_size: NA; d_call: TRBD2
cdr3_nt: TGCGCCAGTCGTACCTCCGGGACTAGCGGGGGAACTAGCACAGATACGCAGTATTTT; cdr3_aa: CASRTSGTSGGTSTDTQYF; v_call: TRBV5-1; j_call: TRBJ2-3; clone_size: once; d_call: TRBD2
cdr3_nt: TGCAGTGCTCTGGACAGTAAGACTGAAGCTTTCTTT; cdr3_aa: CSALDSKTEAFF; v_call: TRBV20-1; j_call: TRBJ1-1; clone_size: NA; d_call: NA
cdr3_nt: TGTGCCAGCAGCCAAGAAGCGTACCGACAGGGGGGGATCAGAGAGACCCAGTACTTC; cdr3_aa: CASSQEAYRQGGIRETQYF; v_call: TRBV4-2; j_call: TRBJ2-5; clone_size: NA; d_call: TRBD1
cdr3_nt: TGTGCCAGCAGCCATGGGGACAGAAACAATGAGCAGTTCTTC; cdr3_aa: CASSHGDRNNEQFF; v_call: TRBV7-2; j_call: TRBJ2-1; clone_size: NA; d_call: TRBD1
cdr3_nt: TGTGCCAGCAGGGATTTCACAGATACGCAGTATTTT; cdr3_aa: CASRDFTDTQYF; v_call: TRBV6-6; j_call: TRBJ2-3; clone_size: few; d_call: NA
cdr3_nt: TGTGCCACCAGTGAGCGACTGACAGATACGCAGTATTTT; cdr3_aa: CATSERLTDTQYF; v_call: TRBV24-1; j_call: TRBJ2-3; clone_size: NA; d_call: NA
cdr3_nt: TGTGCCAGCAGTTTGTTACAGTCCTATGGCTACACCTTC; cdr3_aa: CASSLLQSYGYTF; v_call: TRBV12-3/TRBV12-4; j_call: TRBJ1-2; clone_size: NA; d_call: NA
cdr3_nt: TGCAGTGCTAGAGATTTGGACGGAGATAGCACAGATACGCAGTATTTT; cdr3_aa: CSARDLDGDSTDTQYF; v_call: TRBV20-1; j_call: TRBJ2-3; clone_size: NA; d_call: NA
cdr3_nt: TGCAGTGCTAGGGCGACGGACAGGGAGCTGGAAGAGACCCAGTACTTC; cdr3_aa: CSARATDRELEETQYF; v_call: TRBV20-1; j_call: TRBJ2-5; clone_size: few; d_call: TRBD1